Given below is one T cell receptor beta chain in context. The sample originates from a study of blood T cell repertoires in COVID-19. Study context: Some COVID-19 samples were acute and others convalescent; all came from the United States, Italy and Spain. The cDNA or gDNA used as material had been derived from T cells, B-cell-depleted T cells, or PBMCs.

In the study's own analysis: Estimation of nucleated cell counts was performed using reference gene primer amplification. The data were produced by immunoSEQ multiplex PCR, yet TCRdb's version contains in-frame clones alone and is incomplete. Clone size and V and J calls were adopted from that table, with D and trimming inferred from the DNA. The sample yields about 160,000 clones, under 90% seen once. The V end lost 6 bases, the J end lost 6 bases, and 16 bases lay between the germline ends. Germline CDR1 reads SGHRS; CDR2 reads YFSETQ. This CDR3 spans 13 amino acids. The receptor was isolated from a woman of 80 years or more with active or convalescent COVID-19. The chain carries TRBV5-1 and TRBJ2-7; the D gene is possibly TRBD2 (5 bases). The sequencing input was peripheral blood. CDR3 in amino acids: CASMTAGSFEQYF. The CDR3 region has the DNA TGCGCCAGCATGACCGCGGGCTCTTTCGAGCAGTACTTC.